This T cell receptor (beta chain) was recovered during a study of human T cells and chemical hapten exposure. Study-wide context: Patches with 0.01% DPC went on the upper back, and the tests were read at 6 days.

TCRdb redid the calling of the RACE reads with MiXCR, one entry per CDR3 protein. The data hold about 260,000 distinct CDR3 sequences, with approximately 8.6% observed a single time. CDR1 and CDR2 from the germline V gene are LGHDT and YNNKEL (reference sequence). V was shortened by 1 base and J by 1 base, with 10 bases between the two germline ends. The CDR3 consists of 15 residues. Remarks on this clonotype: Its antigen remains unknown.

Points from the study as a whole: Compared with pre-sensitization or healthy control sets, expanded TCRs clustered more. With patch test score, the counts of PT1 expanded TCRs showed a positive correlation. DPC sensitization did not alter TCRs above 1 in 1000 frequency.

The time point: pre-sensitization, week 0. Documented treatment: therapeutic diphenylcyclopropenone sensitization with weekly scalp DPC. The chain recombines TRBV3-1 with TRBJ1-1; tentatively, D is TRBD1 (6 bases). This sequence originates from a woman between 40 and 55 years old with alopecia areata. Some clones in this sample may be carry-over from other donors' samples. The material was whole blood, obtained in connection with sensitization to the hapten diphenylcyclopropenone (DPC). The CDR3 nucleotides read TGTGCCAGCAGCCAAGCTGGGGGCGCGAACACTGAAGCTTTCTTT. Protein: CASSQAGGANTEAFF.